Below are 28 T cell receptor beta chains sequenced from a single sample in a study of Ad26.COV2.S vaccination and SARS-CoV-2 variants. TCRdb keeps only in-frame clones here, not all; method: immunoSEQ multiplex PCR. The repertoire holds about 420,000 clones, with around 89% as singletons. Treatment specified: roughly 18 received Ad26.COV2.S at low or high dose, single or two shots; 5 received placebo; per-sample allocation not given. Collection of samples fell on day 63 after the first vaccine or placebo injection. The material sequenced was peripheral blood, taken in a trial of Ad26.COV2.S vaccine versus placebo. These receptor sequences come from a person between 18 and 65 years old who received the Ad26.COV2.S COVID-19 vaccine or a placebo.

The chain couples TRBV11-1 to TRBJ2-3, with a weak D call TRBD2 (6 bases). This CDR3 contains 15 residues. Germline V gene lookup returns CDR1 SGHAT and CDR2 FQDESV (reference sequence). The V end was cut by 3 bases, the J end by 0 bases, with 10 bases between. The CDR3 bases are TGTGCCAGCAGCTTCGGGAGTCCTAGCACAGATACGCAGTATTTT. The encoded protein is CASSFGSPSTDTQYF.

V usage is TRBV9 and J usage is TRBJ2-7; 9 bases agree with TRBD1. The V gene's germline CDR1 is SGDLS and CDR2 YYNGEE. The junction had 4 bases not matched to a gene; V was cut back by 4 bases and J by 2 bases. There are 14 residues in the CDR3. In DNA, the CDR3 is TGTGCCAGCAGCCCACAGGGGGCCCCCTACGAGCAGTACTTC. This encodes CASSPQGAPYEQYF.

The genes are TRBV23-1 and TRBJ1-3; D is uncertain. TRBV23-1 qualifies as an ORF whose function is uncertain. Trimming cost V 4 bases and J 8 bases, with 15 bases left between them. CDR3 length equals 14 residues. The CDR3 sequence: CASSPPGKADTIYF. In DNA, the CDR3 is TGCGCCAGCAGTCCCCCGGGGAAGGCGGACACCATATATTTT.

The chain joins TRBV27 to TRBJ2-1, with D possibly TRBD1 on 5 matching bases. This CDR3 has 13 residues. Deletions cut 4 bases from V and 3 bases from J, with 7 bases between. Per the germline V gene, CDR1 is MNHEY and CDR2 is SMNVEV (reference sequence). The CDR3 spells CASSYDSYNEQFF. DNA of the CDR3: TGTGCCAGCAGTTATGACAGCTACAATGAGCAGTTCTTC.

CDR3 loop: CASSLGDDTEAFF. CDR3 bases: TGTGCCAGCAGCTTAGGAGATGACACTGAAGCTTTCTTT. The rearrangement links TRBV11-2 to TRBJ1-1, with D unresolved. CDR1 and CDR2 (germline): SGHAT, FQNNGV. V lost 1 base to trimming and J lost 3 bases, with 6 bases between them. The CDR3 covers 13 residues.

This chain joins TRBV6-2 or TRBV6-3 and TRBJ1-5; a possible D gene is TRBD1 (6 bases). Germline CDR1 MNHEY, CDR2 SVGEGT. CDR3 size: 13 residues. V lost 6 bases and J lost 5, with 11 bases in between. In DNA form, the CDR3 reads TGTGCCAGCAGCAGGGGTGAGCATCAGCCCCAGCATTTT. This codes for CASSRGEHQPQHF.

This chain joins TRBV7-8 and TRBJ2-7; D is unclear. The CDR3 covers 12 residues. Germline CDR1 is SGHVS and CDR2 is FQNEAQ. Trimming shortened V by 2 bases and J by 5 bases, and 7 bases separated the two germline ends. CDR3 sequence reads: CASSLLINEQYF. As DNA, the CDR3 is TGTGCCAGCAGCTTACTTATAAACGAGCAGTACTTC.

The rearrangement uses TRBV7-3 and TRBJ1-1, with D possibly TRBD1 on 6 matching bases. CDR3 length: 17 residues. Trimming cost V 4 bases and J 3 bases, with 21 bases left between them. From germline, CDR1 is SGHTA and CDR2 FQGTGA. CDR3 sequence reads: CASSSTGSTARDTEAFF. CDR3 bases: TGTGCCAGCAGCTCAACAGGGTCGACGGCGCGTGACACTGAAGCTTTCTTT.

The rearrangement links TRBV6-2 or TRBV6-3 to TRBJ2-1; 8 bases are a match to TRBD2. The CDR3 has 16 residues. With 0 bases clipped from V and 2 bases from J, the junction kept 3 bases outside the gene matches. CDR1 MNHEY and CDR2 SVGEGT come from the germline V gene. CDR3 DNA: TGTGCCAGCAGTTACTCGAAAGCGGGGGCCTACAATGAGCAGTTCTTC. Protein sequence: CASSYSKAGAYNEQFF.

The CDR3 reads CASSMAGQAVYEQYF. In DNA form, the CDR3 reads TGTGCCAGCAGCATGGCCGGGCAGGCCGTCTACGAGCAGTACTTC. This chain joins TRBV5-5 and TRBJ2-7, with unresolved D. CDR3 length equals 15 residues. The germline CDR1 and CDR2 sequences are SGHKS and YYEKEE (reference sequence). The V gene lost 4 bases and the J gene lost 3 bases, with 17 bases spanning the gap.

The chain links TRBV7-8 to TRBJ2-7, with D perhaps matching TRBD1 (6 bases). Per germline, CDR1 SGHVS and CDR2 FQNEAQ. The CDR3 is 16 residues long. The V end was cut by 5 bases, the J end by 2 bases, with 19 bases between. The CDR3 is CASSLLLRQETYEQYF. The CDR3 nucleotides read TGTGCCAGCAGCCTCCTCCTTAGACAGGAAACCTACGAGCAGTACTTC.

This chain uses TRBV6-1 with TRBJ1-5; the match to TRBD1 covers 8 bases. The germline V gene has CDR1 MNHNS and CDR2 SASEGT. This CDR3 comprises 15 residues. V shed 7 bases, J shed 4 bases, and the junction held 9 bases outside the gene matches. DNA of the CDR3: TGTGCCAGCACCCACCGGACAGGGAAGAATCAGCCCCAGCATTTT. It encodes CASTHRTGKNQPQHF.

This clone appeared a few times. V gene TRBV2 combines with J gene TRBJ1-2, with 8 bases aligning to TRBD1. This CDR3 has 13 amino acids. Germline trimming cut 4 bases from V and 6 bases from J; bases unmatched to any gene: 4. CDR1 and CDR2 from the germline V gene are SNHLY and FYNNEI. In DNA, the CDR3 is TGTGCCAGCAGTGCGGACAGGGCGGATGGCTACACCTTC. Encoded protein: CASSADRADGYTF.

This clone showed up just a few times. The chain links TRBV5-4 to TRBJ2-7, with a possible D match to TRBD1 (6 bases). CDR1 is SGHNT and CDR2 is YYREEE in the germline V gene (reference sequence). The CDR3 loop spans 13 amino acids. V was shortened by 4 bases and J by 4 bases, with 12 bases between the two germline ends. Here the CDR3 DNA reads TGTGCCAGCAGCCCAGGGGCGGGTTACGAGCAGTACTTC. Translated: CASSPGAGYEQYF.

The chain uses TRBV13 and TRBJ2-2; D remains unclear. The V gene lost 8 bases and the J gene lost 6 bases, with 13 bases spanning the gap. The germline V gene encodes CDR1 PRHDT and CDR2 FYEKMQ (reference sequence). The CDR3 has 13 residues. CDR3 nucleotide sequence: TGTGCCAGCCGGCGCGATTGGCCCGGGGAGCTGTTTTTT. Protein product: CASRRDWPGELFF.

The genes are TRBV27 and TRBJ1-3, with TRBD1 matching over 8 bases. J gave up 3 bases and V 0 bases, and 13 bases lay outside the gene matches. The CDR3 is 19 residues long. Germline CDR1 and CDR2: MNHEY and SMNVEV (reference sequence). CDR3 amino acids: CASSLSGAQGAWGGNTIYF. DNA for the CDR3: TGTGCCAGCAGTTTATCAGGGGCCCAGGGGGCTTGGGGTGGAAACACCATATATTTT.

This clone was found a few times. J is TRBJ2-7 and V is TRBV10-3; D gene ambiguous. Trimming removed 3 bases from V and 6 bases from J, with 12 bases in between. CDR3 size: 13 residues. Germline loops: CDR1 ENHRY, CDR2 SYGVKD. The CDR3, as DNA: TGTGCCATCAGTGATCTTAGGTTCAGCGAGCAGTACTTC. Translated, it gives CAISDLRFSEQYF.

Written as DNA, the CDR3 is TGTGCCAGCAGCGCTGGCTTAGGGGAGGAGGGGAATTCACCCCTCCACTTT. Its protein is CASSAGLGEEGNSPLHF. J is TRBJ1-6 and V is TRBV5-6; D is possibly TRBD1 (5 bases). The germline gives CDR1 SGHDT, CDR2 YYEEEE. Trimming took off 4 bases at V and 7 bases at J, with 21 bases between the two ends. The CDR3 is made up of 17 amino acids.

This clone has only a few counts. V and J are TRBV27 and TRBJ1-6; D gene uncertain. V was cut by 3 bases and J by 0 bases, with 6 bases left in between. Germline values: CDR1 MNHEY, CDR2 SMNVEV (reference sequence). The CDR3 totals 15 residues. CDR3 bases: TGTGCCAGCAGTTTGCGGACCTCCTATAATTCACCCCTCCACTTT. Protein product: CASSLRTSYNSPLHF.

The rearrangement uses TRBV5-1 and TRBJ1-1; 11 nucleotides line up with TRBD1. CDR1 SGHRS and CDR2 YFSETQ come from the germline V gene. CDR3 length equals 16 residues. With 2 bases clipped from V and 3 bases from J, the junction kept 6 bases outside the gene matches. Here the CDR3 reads CASSLRTGGDYTEAFF. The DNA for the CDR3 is TGCGCCAGCAGCTTAAGGACAGGGGGCGATTACACTGAAGCTTTCTTT.

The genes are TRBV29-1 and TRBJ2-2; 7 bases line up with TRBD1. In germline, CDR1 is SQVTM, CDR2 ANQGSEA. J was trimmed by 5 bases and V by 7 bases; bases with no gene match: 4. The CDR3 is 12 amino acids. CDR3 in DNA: TGCAGCGCACTACAGGGGACCGGGGAGCTGTTTTTT. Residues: CSALQGTGELFF.

CDR3: CSAGGTVAFF. CDR3 sequence (DNA): TGCAGTGCGGGGGGGACAGTAGCTTTCTTT. The genes are TRBV20-1 and TRBJ1-1; 7 bases fit TRBD1. The CDR3 totals 10 residues. The germline V gene encodes CDR1 DFQATT and CDR2 SNEGSKA (reference sequence). V lost 6 bases and J lost 10; bases outside the gene matches: 5.

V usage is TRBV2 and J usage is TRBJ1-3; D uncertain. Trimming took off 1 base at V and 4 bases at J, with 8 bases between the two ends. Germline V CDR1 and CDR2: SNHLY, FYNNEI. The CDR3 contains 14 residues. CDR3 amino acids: CASSEVLKGNTIYF. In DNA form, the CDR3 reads TGTGCCAGCAGTGAAGTACTTAAAGGAAACACCATATATTTT.

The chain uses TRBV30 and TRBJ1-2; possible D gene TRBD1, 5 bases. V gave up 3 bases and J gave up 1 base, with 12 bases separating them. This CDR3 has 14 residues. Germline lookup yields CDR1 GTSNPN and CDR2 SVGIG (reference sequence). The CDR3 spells CAWSGDRNNYGYTF. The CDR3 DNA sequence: TGTGCCTGGAGCGGGGACCGAAATAACTATGGCTACACCTTC.

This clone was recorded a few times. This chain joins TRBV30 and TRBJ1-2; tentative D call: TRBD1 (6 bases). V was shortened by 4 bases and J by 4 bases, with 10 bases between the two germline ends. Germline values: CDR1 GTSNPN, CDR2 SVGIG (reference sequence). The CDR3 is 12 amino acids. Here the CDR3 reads CAWTTGSYGYTF. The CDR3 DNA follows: TGTGCCTGGACAACAGGGTCCTATGGCTACACCTTC.

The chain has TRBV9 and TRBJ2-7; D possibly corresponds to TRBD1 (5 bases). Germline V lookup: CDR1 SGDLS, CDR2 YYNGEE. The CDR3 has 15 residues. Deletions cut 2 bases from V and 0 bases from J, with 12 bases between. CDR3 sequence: CASSVLDSPSYEQYF. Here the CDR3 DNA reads TGTGCCAGCAGCGTCCTCGACAGCCCCTCCTACGAGCAGTACTTC. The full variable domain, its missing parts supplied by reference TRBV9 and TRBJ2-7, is DSGVTQTPKHLITATGQRVTLRCSPRSGDLSVYWYQQSLDQGLQFLIQYYNGEERAKGNILERFSAQQFPDLHSELNLSSLELGDSALYFCASSVLDSPSYEQYFGPGTRLTVT.

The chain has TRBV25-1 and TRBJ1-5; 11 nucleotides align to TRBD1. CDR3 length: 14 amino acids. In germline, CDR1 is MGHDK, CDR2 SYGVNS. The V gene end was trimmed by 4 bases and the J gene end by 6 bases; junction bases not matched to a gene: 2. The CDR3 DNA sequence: TGTGCCAGCAGTGGGACAGGGGGCCGTCAGCCCCAGCATTTT. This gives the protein CASSGTGGRQPQHF.

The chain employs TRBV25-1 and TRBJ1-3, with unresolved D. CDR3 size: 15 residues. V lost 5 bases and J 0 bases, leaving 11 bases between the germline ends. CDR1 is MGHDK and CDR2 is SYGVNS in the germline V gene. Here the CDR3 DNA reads TGTGCCAGCAGTATCCCCGACAACTCTGGAAACACCATATATTTT. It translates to CASSIPDNSGNTIYF.